This T cell receptor (beta chain) was observed in a study of identical twins. A remark on this clonotype: Antigen unknown.

TCRdb passed the 5' RACE reads through MiXCR, listing each CDR3 protein once. Of under 400,000 distinct CDR3 sequences listed, 9% are singletons. Study-wide findings and caveats: The models systematically underestimated how much out-of-frame TCR alpha was shared in monozygotic twins. Abundant beta clonotypes from cord blood had fewer insertions, unlike memory repertoires, which showed none. Alpha sequences out of frame and shared by twins had excess low generation probability.

Germline loops: CDR1 LNHNV, CDR2 YYDKDF (reference sequence). The CDR3 sequence is 14 residues long. The V end lost 0 bases, the J end lost 4 bases, and 7 bases lay between the germline ends. The receptor comes from a woman aged 50 to 65 in good health. The sequencing sample was made of naive T cells sorted from blood. V gene TRBV15 combines with J gene TRBJ1-5; TRBD1 is a possible D gene (6 bases). CDR3 residues: CATSREGGNQPQHF. The DNA of the CDR3 is TGTGCCACCAGCAGAGAAGGGGGGAATCAGCCCCAGCATTTT.